The T cell receptor beta chain described here comes from a study of blood T cell repertoires in COVID-19. Assay used: immunoSEQ multiplex PCR; TCRdb lists only in-frame clones, some missing. The sample carries 200,000 or so clones, about 91% recorded once. Living in about two dozen US areas, the participants were between roughly 18 and 95 years of age. Participants' reported clinical history set cohort assignment. This clone has just one count. This clonotype was sampled from a woman between 40 and 55 years old with acute COVID-19. Sequencing was carried out using PBMCs or T cells enriched from blood (not recorded which).

The CDR3 loop reads CSVDAGATDTQYF. The CDR3 DNA sequence: TGCAGCGTTGACGCAGGTGCGACAGATACGCAGTATTTT. The rearrangement joins TRBV29-1 to TRBJ2-3; D is undetermined. Trimming stripped 3 bases from V and 3 bases from J, with 10 bases between. Germline V lookup: CDR1 SQVTM, CDR2 ANQGSEA. The CDR3 length is 13 residues.